This TCR gamma chain derives from a study of γδ T cells in repeated Plasmodium falciparum infection. As for the study in general: Four controlled malaria infections with P. falciparum NF54 spanned less than 850 days.

Germline CDR1 reads VTNTFY; CDR2 reads YDVSTARD (reference sequence). The V segment lost 6 bases and the J segment 9 bases; nucleotides outside the gene matches: 14. The CDR3 runs 13 residues. Vgamma9/Vdelta2+ and Vdelta2-negative gammadelta T cells were flow-sorted from PBMC for bulk sequencing. TCRdb repeated clone calling on the multiplex PCR reads with CATT. The table lists 12,000 to 15,000 gamma-chain clones, under 2% of them singletons. This clone was observed a handful of times. A far larger clone is a single base away, which makes a read error likely. Other nucleotide sequences in the sample specify the same CDR3.

This chain joins TRGV3 and TRGJ1 or TRGJ2. The sequence was obtained from a pool of human donors (malaria-infected and uninfected, not separated). Sequences were obtained from gamma-delta T cells from blood. The CDR3 spells CATWPRIGRKKLF. The CDR3 DNA reads TGTGCCACCTGGCCCCGAATCGGGCGTAAGAAACTCTTT.